This TCR beta chain was found in a study of T cells after yellow fever vaccination (dated by TCRdb to 2018 to 2020). Describing the broader study: The SMART-Seq v4 Ultra Low Input RNA kit was used to prepare libraries from fractions with low cell numbers. Two healthy male donors, one aged 18 to 29 and one aged 30 to 40 years, made up the cohort. To follow T-cell clones before and after both primary and booster YFV17D yellow fever vaccination, bulk TCR alpha and beta repertoires underwent longitudinal sequencing. Blood samples were taken at several timepoints before and after primary and secondary immunization, and bulk PBMC replicates and cell subsets were isolated.

The study at large found these results: Compared with the primary T-cell response, the secondary T-cell response was weaker but faster, peaking on day 5 rather than day 15. A small share of clonotypes occurred in both CD4 and CD8 compartments, likely arising from convergent recombination. Because the study included only two donors, the extent to which the findings can be generalized is limited. FACS-sorted repertoires could contain abundant contaminating clonotypes from the bulk population, so computational filtering was required. Most clones expanded after primary vaccination (about 96% of CD4 and around 89% of CD8) were re-detected after the booster, suggesting that broad memory maintenance occurred.

TCR cDNA was synthesized by 5'RACE template switching, which introduced a universal primer site and unique molecular identifiers. Priming of cDNA synthesis was performed from both the TCR alpha and TCR beta constant segments. Two PCR steps were used to amplify libraries, with sample barcodes and sequencing adapters being added in the second step. Libraries were sequenced on Illumina HiSeq 2500 (2x100 bp) or NovaSeq (2x150 bp). From the authors' description of their analysis: Demultiplexing of reads and collapsing into UMI consensus sequences were performed with MIGEC, and V(D)J alignment was carried out with MiXCR. Clonotypes responding to the vaccine were identified with edgeR on replicate PBMC samples, with the criteria of FDR below 0.01 and a log2 fold change above 5 up to day 15. Each bulk clonotype was labeled CD4 or CD8 based on which sequenced repertoire, CD4 or CD8, contained the clonotype at higher abundance. The raw public reads went through TCRdb reprocessing: fastp at Q25, MiXCR clone calling, in-frame beta chains kept. Records with the same CDR3 protein are collapsed into one entry carrying the most frequent genes and DNA. Here the V and J calls rest on TCRdb's processing, not on the authors' analysis. This sample holds about 580,000 distinct CDR3 sequences; approximately 16% were observed only once. The ten largest make up 15% to 20% of the sample.

The table lists this clonotype with many counts. Its recognized antigen is unknown. No much larger clone is present one base from it, and per-base qualities are unavailable. The CDR3, from cysteine to phenylalanine, totals 15 residues. Only CDR3 DNA is held: 45 bases, read in frame from base 1. V and J are trimmed by 9 bases and 0 bases, and the gene matches miss 6 bases of the junction. In the germline V gene (reference sequence), CDR1 corresponds to LNHDA and CDR2 to SQIVND. This specimen's treatment or condition label, interpreted: live attenuated yellow fever vaccine strain. Two biological replicates of bulk PBMCs were collected at each blood-draw timepoint. PBMCs were isolated from peripheral blood using a standard Ficoll-Paque protocol. RNA was extracted with TriZol from bulk PBMCs, CD4 and CD8 fractions, and dextramer-positive and dextramer-negative fractions.

The specimen was PBMCs, collected 5 to 6 days after the first yellow fever vaccination. The sequence derives from a man aged 18 to 30 who received the YFV17D yellow fever vaccine. The sequence joins TRBV19 to TRBJ2-3; the junction holds 10 bases that match TRBD1. The CDR3 corresponds to CASRDRGPSTDTQYF. The nucleotides read TGTGCCAGCCGGGACAGGGGTCCTAGCACAGATACGCAGTATTTT.